Presented here are 22 T cell receptor beta chains from one specimen sequenced in a study of shared clonotypes between healthy human individuals. Assay: immunoSEQ multiplex PCR; the TCRdb copy retains only in-frame clones and omits some. This sample carries roughly 2.5 million clones, more than 90% of them seen once, and the ten largest clones take around 0.14%. Sequencing input: naive CD4+ T cells sorted from blood. Noted subset: CD45RA+ positively selected. These receptor sequences come from a young man in good health.

The V and J genes are TRBV18 and TRBJ2-3; 9 bases agree with TRBD2. V gave up 3 bases and J gave up 2 bases; unmatched junction bases: 6. In germline, CDR1 is KGHSH, CDR2 LQKENI. CDR3 length: 16 amino acids. The CDR3 protein is CASSPFSGGYTDTQYF. In nucleotides, the CDR3 is TGTGCCAGCTCACCCTTTAGCGGGGGATACACAGATACGCAGTATTTT.

The chain couples TRBV18 to TRBJ2-5, with a tentative D call TRBD1 (5 bases). The CDR3 length is 15 residues. From germline, CDR1 is KGHSH and CDR2 LQKENI. Trimming shortened V by 2 bases and J by 2 bases, and 12 bases separated the two germline ends. The DNA for the CDR3 is TGTGCCAGCTCACCAGCAACAGGTTCACAAGAGACCCAGTACTTC. It encodes CASSPATGSQETQYF.

This chain uses TRBV5-6 with TRBJ1-3; 8 bases are a match to TRBD1. This CDR3 comprises 15 residues. Germline CDR1 is SGHDT and CDR2 is YYEEEE. The V segment lost 4 bases and the J segment 0 bases; nucleotides outside the gene matches: 3. The CDR3 sequence: CASSPDRGSGNTIYF. CDR3 in DNA: TGTGCCAGCAGCCCCGACAGGGGCTCTGGAAACACCATATATTTT.

The V call is TRBV7-2, the J call TRBJ1-4, with a weak D call TRBD1 (6 bases). CDR1 SGHTA and CDR2 FQGNSA come from the germline V gene. The V and J ends lost 5 bases and 8 bases respectively, with 15 bases between them. The CDR3 totals 14 residues. CDR3 protein: CASSPHGTREKLFF. CDR3 coding DNA: TGTGCCAGCAGCCCACATGGGACACGCGAAAAACTGTTTTTT.

V gene TRBV10-2 combines with J gene TRBJ2-5; D is unclear. CDR1 is WSHSY and CDR2 is SAAADI in the germline V gene. This CDR3 has 13 amino acids. The germline V and J ends were trimmed by 6 bases and 0 bases, with 8 bases remaining between them. The CDR3 loop is CASRERNQETQYF. The CDR3 nucleotides read TGCGCCAGCAGGGAGCGAAACCAAGAGACCCAGTACTTC.

Note on this clone: This sample includes further DNA sequences coding for the same CDR3. CDR3 sequence: CATSRDGGGETQYF. For the CDR3, the DNA is TGTGCCACCAGCAGAGATGGAGGGGGGGAGACCCAGTACTTC. The chain employs TRBV15 and TRBJ2-5; perhaps D is TRBD1 or TRBD2 (6 bases each). The CDR3 consists of 14 residues. Germline V gene data show CDR1 as LNHNV and CDR2 as YYDKDF (reference sequence). The V end lost 0 bases, the J end lost 5 bases, and 10 bases lay between the germline ends.

The J gene is TRBJ2-7, the V gene TRBV5-4; 10 nucleotides line up with TRBD1. Germline CDR1 is SGHNT and CDR2 is YYREEE (reference sequence). Losses at the gene ends were 3 bases for V and 3 bases for J; bases not matched to a gene: 6. This CDR3 comprises 15 residues. The CDR3 region is CASSSPGTGVYEQYF. The CDR3 DNA sequence: TGTGCCAGCAGCTCCCCCGGGACAGGGGTCTACGAGCAGTACTTC. Combining the CDR3 with reference TRBV5-4 and TRBJ2-7 gives the whole variable domain ETGVTQSPTHLIKTRGQQVTLRCSSQSGHNTVSWYQQALGQGPQFIFQYYREEENGRGNFPPRFSGLQFPNYSSELNVNALELDDSALYLCASSSPGTGVYEQYFGPGTRLTVT.

This clone was counted between two and nine times. The V call is TRBV4-1, the J call TRBJ1-5; weak D call: TRBD1 (6 bases). V lost 4 bases and J 1 base, leaving 14 bases between the germline ends. The CDR3 is made up of 16 amino acids. Germline CDR1 and CDR2: MGHRA and YSYEKL. The CDR3 DNA sequence: TGCGCCAGCAGCCTTGAAGTGGGGGCGAGCAATCAGCCCCAGCATTTT. Translation gives CASSLEVGASNQPQHF.

Points on this clone: The same CDR3 can be traced to other DNA sequences in this sample. The chain has TRBV11-2 and TRBJ2-7; 7 nucleotides line up with TRBD1. CDR1 and CDR2 (germline): SGHAT, FQNNGV. The CDR3 totals 14 residues. J lost 1 base, V lost 0 bases, and 0 bases had no gene match. CDR3 sequence: CASSLDRGSYEQYF. CDR3 bases: TGTGCCAGCAGCTTAGACAGGGGGTCCTACGAGCAGTACTTC.

This chain uses TRBV6-5 with TRBJ1-1; D possibly corresponds to TRBD1 (6 bases). Germline CDR1 MNHEY, CDR2 SVGAGI. Trimming shortened V by 6 bases and J by 9 bases, and 14 bases separated the two germline ends. The CDR3 runs 12 residues. The chain's CDR3 is CASSKTGWKAFF. CDR3 in DNA: TGTGCCAGCAGCAAAACAGGGTGGAAAGCTTTCTTT.

Written as DNA, the CDR3 is TGTGCCATCAGAATCGACAGGGGGCCAGAAAACACCATATATTTT. The encoded protein is CAIRIDRGPENTIYF. The chain employs TRBV10-3 and TRBJ1-3; 10 bases are shared with TRBD1. CDR3 length: 15 residues. With V trimmed by 6 bases and J by 6 bases, 8 bases remained unmatched. Germline values: CDR1 ENHRY, CDR2 SYGVKD.

J is TRBJ2-1 and V is TRBV20-1, with D unclear. The V end lost 6 bases, the J end lost 5 bases, and 8 bases lay between the germline ends. Germline V gives CDR1 DFQATT, CDR2 SNEGSKA (reference sequence). CDR3 size: 11 residues. This CDR3 reads CSAPVNNEQFF. The CDR3 DNA reads TGCAGTGCCCCGGTTAACAATGAGCAGTTCTTC.

The chain links TRBV6-6 to TRBJ1-2; D might be TRBD1 (5 bases). Per the germline V gene, CDR1 is MNHNY and CDR2 is SVGAGI (reference sequence). V lost 7 bases to trimming and J lost 6 bases, with 12 bases between them. This CDR3 has 12 amino acids. The CDR3: CASTTPRDGYTF. The CDR3 DNA reads TGTGCCAGCACGACACCCAGGGATGGCTACACCTTC.

The chain is built from TRBV10-3 and TRBJ1-2; D may be TRBD1 (5 bases). This CDR3 contains 14 residues. The V and J ends lost 3 bases and 6 bases respectively, with 14 bases between them. The germline V gene encodes CDR1 ENHRY and CDR2 SYGVKD. CDR3 protein: CAISETGARDGYTF. CDR3 sequence (DNA): TGTGCCATCAGTGAAACAGGCGCAAGAGATGGCTACACCTTC.

The chain combines TRBV9 with TRBJ1-1; D gene unclear. The CDR3 loop spans 16 amino acids. Germline V gene data show CDR1 as SGDLS and CDR2 as YYNGEE. Trimming took off 0 bases at V and 1 base at J, with 13 bases between the two ends. The CDR3 loop reads CASSVGRARPNTEAFF. The CDR3 nucleotides are TGTGCCAGCAGCGTAGGGCGGGCCCGTCCGAACACTGAAGCTTTCTTT.

The chain carries TRBV27 and TRBJ2-7; 9 positions agree with TRBD1. The CDR3 sequence is 13 residues long. Germline CDR1 and CDR2: MNHEY and SMNVEV (reference sequence). The ends lost 7 bases at V and 4 bases at J; junction bases unmatched: 5. The CDR3 is CASKTGGRYEQYF. In DNA, the CDR3 is TGTGCCAGCAAGACAGGGGGTAGGTACGAGCAGTACTTC.

This clone has only one observation. The rearrangement uses TRBV9 and TRBJ2-7; D may match TRBD1 or TRBD2 (6 bases each). V was trimmed by 4 bases and J by 7 bases, leaving 21 bases between them. The CDR3 consists of 15 residues. Germline V CDR1 and CDR2: SGDLS, YYNGEE. CDR3 bases: TGTGCCAGCAGCACACGGGGGCTCCCGGGACTGGAGCAGTACTTC. It translates to CASSTRGLPGLEQYF.

The chain recombines TRBV28 with TRBJ2-7; unclear D gene. From germline, CDR1 is MDHEN and CDR2 SYDVKM. Trimming took 6 bases from V and 3 from J, leaving 6 bases between them. The CDR3 contains 11 residues. The CDR3 region has the DNA TGTGCCAGCAGACAGAACTACGAGCAGTACTTC. Amino acids: CASRQNYEQYF.

The chain couples TRBV9 to TRBJ2-1, with 15 bases identical to TRBD2. Looked up from germline, CDR1 is SGDLS and CDR2 is YYNGEE. V lost 4 bases and J lost 9; bases outside the gene matches: 5. The CDR3 totals 15 residues. Here the CDR3 reads CASSSGTSGGSEQFF. DNA of the CDR3: TGTGCCAGCAGCTCAGGGACTAGCGGGGGGTCTGAGCAGTTCTTC.

The chain joins TRBV7-2 to TRBJ2-1, with 15 bases lining up with TRBD2. Losses at the gene ends were 5 bases for V and 10 bases for J; bases not matched to a gene: 12. The germline CDR1 and CDR2 sequences are SGHTA and FQGNSA. The CDR3 contains 17 residues. The CDR3 sequence: CASSLAPWTSGRAEQFF. Here the CDR3 DNA reads TGTGCCAGCAGCCTCGCGCCTTGGACTAGCGGGAGGGCGGAGCAGTTCTTC.

With regard to this clone: The identical CDR3 is also encoded by other nucleotide sequences in the sample. The J gene is TRBJ2-2, the V gene TRBV5-4, with a tentative D call TRBD1 (5 bases). With 5 bases removed from V and 1 base from J, the gap between germline ends came to 9 bases. Germline CDR1 reads SGHNT; CDR2 reads YYREEE (reference sequence). CDR3 length: 14 residues. CDR3 DNA sequence: TGTGCCAGCAGTTTCACAGGGAACACCGGGGAGCTGTTTTTT. This translates into CASSFTGNTGELFF.

In regard to this clone: The sample contains more than one DNA sequence encoding this CDR3. The genes are TRBV19 and TRBJ1-1; 10 nucleotides align to TRBD1. CDR3 length: 14 residues. Per the germline V gene, CDR1 is LNHDA and CDR2 is SQIVND (reference sequence). The junction had 6 bases not matched to a gene; V was cut back by 6 bases and J by 5 bases. The chain's CDR3 is CASSPRDRGTEAFF. The CDR3 nucleotides are TGTGCCAGTAGCCCCCGGGACAGGGGAACTGAAGCTTTCTTT.